This TCR beta chain was obtained from a study of T cell repertoires in aging, cancer and after chemotherapy. Rearranged V-D-J TRB sequences were amplified with a mixed TRB-A/B primer pool. TCRdb reprocessed the multiplex PCR reads with MiXCR, giving one entry per CDR3 protein. The table lists around 5,600 distinct CDR3 sequences, 25% to 30% of them singletons, with 25% to 40% in the top ten. The table lists this clonotype with a few counts. What it binds is unknown. The junction differs from germline at one of its ends, possibly a read error. Study results and caveats: In cancer patients, declining TCR diversity with age involved lost richness and lost evenness.

CDR1 is SGHAT, CDR2 FQDESV, per germline (reference sequence). This CDR3 is built from 13 residues. Amplification of TCR beta used genomic DNA extracted from peripheral blood. The sequence was collected from a human donor with a solid tumor. The sequenced sample was blood. The rearrangement joins TRBV11-1 to TRBJ2-7; no clear D. CDR3: CASSLSLVDEQYF. The CDR3 DNA follows: TGCGCCAGCAGCTTGAGCCTGGTCGACGAGCAGTACTTC.